The 28 T cell receptor beta chains below all came from one sample that was sequenced in a study of Ad26.COV2.S vaccination and SARS-CoV-2 variants. The treatment: roughly 20 received Ad26.COV2.S at low or high dose, single or two shots; 5 received placebo; per-sample allocation not given. Day 63 following the first vaccine or placebo injection was when the samples were taken. Assay used: immunoSEQ multiplex PCR; TCRdb lists only in-frame clones, some missing. The sample has roughly 420,000 clones, 85% to 90% seen once. Here the sequenced sample was peripheral blood, taken in a trial of Ad26.COV2.S vaccine versus placebo. The receptors were gathered from a person between 18 and 60 years old who received the Ad26.COV2.S COVID-19 vaccine or a placebo.

The chain links TRBV27 to TRBJ1-1, with a tentative D call TRBD1 (5 bases). The CDR3 loop spans 14 amino acids. Germline-derived CDR1 and CDR2 are MNHEY and SMNVEV (reference sequence). The V gene lost 6 bases and the J gene lost 5 bases, with 16 bases spanning the gap. For the CDR3, the DNA is TGTGCCAGCAGCCCGGGGGGTAGGGGTACTGAAGCTTTCTTT. It is translated as CASSPGGRGTEAFF.

The rearrangement uses TRBV6-5 and TRBJ2-7; D may be TRBD1 (5 bases). The V gene lost 5 bases and the J gene lost 3 bases, with 11 bases spanning the gap. Germline CDR1 MNHEY, CDR2 SVGAGI. The CDR3 is 13 residues long. The CDR3 region has the DNA TGTGCCAGCAGTCCGACAGAATTCTACGAGCAGTACTTC. Protein: CASSPTEFYEQYF.

V is TRBV24-1 and J is TRBJ2-1; unclear D gene. V shed 9 bases and J shed 5 bases, with 10 bases lying between them. CDR3 length equals 12 residues. The germline V gene has CDR1 KGHDR and CDR2 SFDVKD. CDR3 region: CATCSWNNEQFF. The CDR3 DNA reads as TGTGCCACCTGCTCTTGGAACAATGAGCAGTTCTTC.

The genes are TRBV11-2 and TRBJ1-5; no definite D call. Trimming took 1 base from V and 4 from J, leaving 11 bases between them. CDR3 size: 15 residues. Germline lookup yields CDR1 SGHAT and CDR2 FQNNGV. CDR3 protein: CASSLGGPGNQPQHF. The CDR3 region has the DNA TGTGCCAGCAGCTTAGGAGGGCCCGGGAATCAGCCCCAGCATTTT.

The chain joins TRBV11-2 to TRBJ2-5; TRBD2 matches 7 bases. V dropped 5 bases and J dropped 5; count of bases not matched to a gene: 5. CDR1 SGHAT and CDR2 FQNNGV come from the germline V gene. CDR3 length: 13 residues. The CDR3 DNA reads as TGTGCCAGCAGCGTCGGGGGGTGGGAGACCCAGTACTTC. This sequence encodes CASSVGGWETQYF.

CDR3 residues: CASSPRQGSSYEQYF. The CDR3 bases are TGTGCCAGCAGTCCCCGACAGGGAAGCTCCTACGAGCAGTACTTC. The J gene is TRBJ2-7, the V gene TRBV6-5; 7 bases agree with TRBD1. Germline values: CDR1 MNHEY, CDR2 SVGAGI. The CDR3 loop spans 15 amino acids. V lost 5 bases, J lost 0 bases, and 7 bases stayed unmatched.

This chain uses TRBV15 with TRBJ2-5, with 11 bases lining up with TRBD1. CDR1 is LNHNV, CDR2 YYDKDF, per germline (reference sequence). Trimming cost V 3 bases and J 2 bases; bases outside gene matches: 5. The CDR3 is 16 amino acids. The CDR3 nucleotides read TGTGCCACCAGCAGTTTCCGGGACAGGGGGCAAGAGACCCAGTACTTC. Its protein is CATSSFRDRGQETQYF. Based on the CDR3 plus reference TRBV15 and TRBJ2-5, the full variable domain is DAMVIQNPRYQVTQFGKPVTLSCSQTLNHNVMYWYQQKSSQAPKLLFHYYDKDFNNEADTPDNFQSRRPNTSFCFLDIRSPGLGDTAMYLCATSSFRDRGQETQYFGPGTRLLVL.

This clone was found a few times. The rearrangement uses TRBV7-3 and TRBJ1-5; 10 bases map to TRBD1. This CDR3 contains 14 residues. CDR1 and CDR2 (germline): SGHTA, FQGTGA. V lost 5 bases, J lost 6 bases, and 4 bases stayed unmatched. DNA for the CDR3: TGTGCCAGCAGCCGACAGGGGGCTAGTCAGCCCCAGCATTTT. Translation: CASSRQGASQPQHF.

This sequence joins TRBV11-3 and TRBJ2-5; no clear D gene. The CDR3 consists of 13 residues. Germline CDR1 and CDR2: SGHNT and YENEEA. Trimming stripped 5 bases from V and 5 bases from J, with 12 bases between. For the CDR3, the DNA is TGTGCCAGCAGCCCCCATTTTGGTGAGACCCAGTACTTC. It yields the protein CASSPHFGETQYF.

This clone has a single count. The chain joins TRBV4-1 to TRBJ2-2, with TRBD1 matching over 8 bases. J was trimmed by 6 bases and V by 4 bases; bases with no gene match: 7. Per the germline V gene, CDR1 is MGHRA and CDR2 is YSYEKL. The CDR3 totals 15 residues. CDR3 bases: TGCGCCAGCAGCCCAGGACAGGGTAATTCCGGGGAGCTGTTTTTT. This encodes CASSPGQGNSGELFF.

The sample holds one count of this clone. The V and J genes are TRBV11-2 and TRBJ2-7, with D possibly matching TRBD2 (6 bases). Germline CDR1 reads SGHAT; CDR2 reads FQNNGV. The CDR3 has 15 residues. The V end was cut by 5 bases, the J end by 3 bases, with 17 bases between. CDR3 loop: CASSTYAGLNYEQYF. CDR3 nucleotide sequence: TGTGCCAGCAGCACGTATGCGGGACTGAACTACGAGCAGTACTTC.

A single count supports this clone. V gene TRBV5-8 combines with J gene TRBJ2-3; 8 nucleotides line up with TRBD2. CDR1 is SGHTS and CDR2 is YDEGEE in the germline V gene. The CDR3 runs 16 residues. V lost 0 bases, J lost 3 bases, and 6 bases stayed unmatched. CDR3 residues: CASSLEVASGTDTQYF. In DNA form, the CDR3 reads TGTGCCAGCAGCTTGGAGGTTGCTAGCGGGACAGATACGCAGTATTTT.

The rearrangement joins TRBV18 to TRBJ1-1; 7 bases map to TRBD1. The CDR3 sequence is 15 residues long. The J segment lost 1 base and the V segment lost 6 bases, leaving 8 bases of the junction unmatched. CDR1 KGHSH and CDR2 LQKENI come from the germline V gene. In DNA, the CDR3 is TGTGCCAGCTCTCGCGACAGGGTCGAGAACACTGAAGCTTTCTTT. Its translation is CASSRDRVENTEAFF.

This clone was observed once. The chain uses TRBV6-2 or TRBV6-3 and TRBJ2-2, with 8 nucleotides matching TRBD2. CDR3 size: 14 residues. Trimming took 5 bases from V and 5 from J; bases not matched to a gene: 4. The germline V gene encodes CDR1 MNHEY and CDR2 SVGEGT. The CDR3 loop is CASSRPGGTGELFF. The CDR3 region has the DNA TGTGCCAGCAGTCGCCCGGGAGGGACCGGGGAGCTGTTTTTT.

J is TRBJ2-2 and V is TRBV18; D unresolved. This CDR3 is built from 13 residues. Germline V gene sequence: CDR1 KGHSH, CDR2 LQKENI. With 1 base removed from V and 3 bases from J, the gap between germline ends came to 3 bases. CDR3 protein: CASSPLDTGELFF. The CDR3 nucleotides read TGTGCCAGCTCACCACTGGACACCGGGGAGCTGTTTTTT. Full variable domain (missing parts from reference TRBV18 and TRBJ2-2): NAGVMQNPRHLVRRRGQEARLRCSPMKGHSHVYWYRQLPEEGLKFMVYLQKENIIDESGMPKERFSAEFPKEGPSILRIQQVVRGDSAAYFCASSPLDTGELFFGEGSRLTVL.

The gene calls are TRBV3-1 (or the pseudogene TRBV3-2) and TRBJ2-7; D is possibly TRBD2 (5 bases). The V end lost 3 bases, the J end lost 2 bases, and 14 bases lay between the germline ends. The CDR3 sequence is 15 residues long. Looked up from germline, CDR1 is LGHDT and CDR2 is YNNKEL (reference sequence). CDR3 amino acids: CASSQASILAYEQYF. DNA for the CDR3: TGTGCCAGCAGCCAGGCTAGCATCCTCGCCTACGAGCAGTACTTC.

On this clone itself: Other nucleotide sequences in the sample specify the same CDR3. This chain connects TRBV12-3 or TRBV12-4 to TRBJ1-2; no definite D call. This CDR3 has 11 residues. Trimming took off 2 bases at V and 8 bases at J, with 6 bases between the two ends. CDR3 in amino acids: CASSLNGGYTF. The CDR3 DNA sequence: TGTGCCAGCAGTTTAAACGGCGGCTACACCTTC.

In DNA, the CDR3 is TGTGCCAGCAGCGGCGGGACAACATACAATGAGCAGTTCTTC. Residues: CASSGGTTYNEQFF. V usage is TRBV3-1 (or the pseudogene TRBV3-2) and J usage is TRBJ2-1; D is perhaps TRBD1 or TRBD2 (6 bases each). The CDR3 is 14 residues long. The ends were cut back, 5 bases at V and 4 bases at J, with 12 bases in the middle. Germline CDR1 LGHDT, CDR2 YNNKEL (reference sequence).

This clone was observed once. The chain recombines TRBV9 with TRBJ2-5, with D unclear. Per the germline V gene, CDR1 is SGDLS and CDR2 is YYNGEE. The V end lost 2 bases, the J end lost 3 bases, and 8 bases lay between the germline ends. This CDR3 is built from 13 residues. The CDR3 DNA follows: TGTGCCAGCAGCGTCGGCCCGAAAGAGACCCAGTACTTC. Translation gives CASSVGPKETQYF.

The chain uses TRBV27 and TRBJ2-1, with 12 bases matching TRBD2. Germline loops: CDR1 MNHEY, CDR2 SMNVEV (reference sequence). This CDR3 spans 17 amino acids. After removal of 1 base from V and 6 bases from J, the junction contained 7 bases not matched to a gene. CDR3 nucleotides: TGTGCCAGCAGTTTATTTTTACTAGCGGGGGGCACCAATGAGCAGTTCTTC. Its protein is CASSLFLLAGGTNEQFF.

The table lists this clone with a count of one. This chain joins TRBV19 and TRBJ2-1; no clear D gene. The CDR3 totals 14 residues. CDR1 and CDR2 from the germline V gene are LNHDA and SQIVND (reference sequence). V shed 5 bases and J shed 4 bases, with 12 bases lying between them. CDR3 region: CASSRRSGYNEQFF. The CDR3 nucleotides read TGTGCCAGTAGTCGACGAAGTGGTTACAATGAGCAGTTCTTC.

The rearrangement links TRBV12-3 or TRBV12-4 to TRBJ1-5; no firm D call. V dropped 6 bases and J dropped 10 bases, with 10 bases sitting between them. The CDR3 length is 11 residues. The CDR3 bases are TGTGCCAGCAGCCAAGAGAGACCCCAGCATTTT. It is translated as CASSQERPQHF.

The chain has TRBV7-9 and TRBJ2-2; the match to TRBD1 covers 7 bases. The germline gives CDR1 SEHNR, CDR2 FQNEAQ (reference sequence). Trimming took 5 bases from V and 2 from J; bases not matched to a gene: 8. This CDR3 has 16 amino acids. CDR3 region: CASSRATGFNTGELFF. The CDR3 DNA is TGTGCCAGCAGCCGGGCGACAGGGTTCAACACCGGGGAGCTGTTTTTT.

This clone showed up just a few times. V usage is TRBV29-1 and J usage is TRBJ1-1; D gene uncertain. Looked up from germline, CDR1 is SQVTM and CDR2 is ANQGSEA. CDR3 length equals 13 residues. V lost 6 bases and J lost 0, with 11 bases in between. The CDR3 sequence is CSVTLLVNTEAFF. DNA for the CDR3: TGCAGCGTAACCCTACTGGTGAACACTGAAGCTTTCTTT.

The CDR3 DNA follows: TGTGCCAGCTCCGGGGGGGGTAACTATGGCTACACCTTC. Translation gives CASSGGGNYGYTF. This chain connects TRBV12-3 or TRBV12-4 to TRBJ1-2; TRBD1 might be the D (5 bases). The CDR3 has 13 residues. V shed 8 bases and J shed 1 base, with 11 bases lying between them.

The V and J genes are TRBV4-1 and TRBJ2-2, with D possibly being TRBD2 (6 bases). Germline V gene data show CDR1 as MGHRA and CDR2 as YSYEKL. Between the trimmed V and J ends, which lost 4 bases and 6 bases, there was a span of 15 bases. This CDR3 spans 15 amino acids. CDR3 region: CASSPSWRAPGELFF. Written as DNA, the CDR3 is TGCGCCAGCAGCCCATCATGGAGGGCGCCCGGGGAGCTGTTTTTT.

The J gene is TRBJ1-3, the V gene TRBV30; D remains unclear. The CDR3 runs to 13 residues. The ends were cut back, 5 bases at V and 4 bases at J, with 12 bases in the middle. Germline CDR1 and CDR2: GTSNPN and SVGIG (reference sequence). This CDR3 reads CAWAPSLGNTIYF. CDR3 in DNA: TGTGCCTGGGCACCATCCCTCGGAAACACCATATATTTT. The full variable domain, with the rest looked up from reference TRBV30 and TRBJ1-3, is SQTIHQWPATLVQPVGSPLSLECTVEGTSNPNLYWYRQAAGRGLQLLFYSVGIGQISSEVPQNLSASRPQDRQFILSSKKLLLSDSGFYLCAWAPSLGNTIYFGEGSWLTVV.

This clone showed up just once. The chain is built from TRBV10-3 and TRBJ1-2; D may be TRBD1 (5 bases). Trimming cost V 2 bases and J 8 bases, with 15 bases left between them. Germline-derived CDR1 and CDR2 are ENHRY and SYGVKD. This CDR3 contains 14 residues. CDR3 DNA: TGTGCCATCAGTGAGCCAGGGAGAGAGGGGGGCTACACCTTC. It yields the protein CAISEPGREGGYTF.